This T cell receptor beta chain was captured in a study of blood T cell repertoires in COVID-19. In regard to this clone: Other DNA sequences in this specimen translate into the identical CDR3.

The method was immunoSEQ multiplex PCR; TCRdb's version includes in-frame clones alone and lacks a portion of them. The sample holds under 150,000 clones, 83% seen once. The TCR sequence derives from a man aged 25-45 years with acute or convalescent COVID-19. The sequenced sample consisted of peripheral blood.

The DNA for the CDR3 is TGTGCCAGTAGTCGACAGGGTGAGTCCTACGAGCAGTACTTC. Its protein product is CASSRQGESYEQYF. The chain carries TRBV19 and TRBJ2-7; 7 positions match TRBD1. The CDR3 is 14 residues long. Trimming at V came to 5 bases and at J to 1 base, leaving 5 bases not matched to a gene. Germline CDR1 is LNHDA and CDR2 is SQIVND (reference sequence).